This TCR beta chain emerged from a study of T-cell reconstitution after alpha-beta-depleted transplantation in children listed by TCRdb under 2016. Regarding the complete study: Using TCR repertoire profiling, the study quantitatively followed how T-cell immune reconstitution unfolded in children after TCRalphabeta/CD19-depleted allogeneic hematopoietic cell transplantation.

The protocol used for the library was PCR. Sequencing instrument: Illumina HiSeq 2500. TCR libraries were prepared with molecular barcoding, using unique molecular identifiers to normalize TCRbeta repertoire quantification. Starting from the raw public reads, TCRdb applied fastp trimming at Q25, assembled clones with MiXCR and retained in-frame beta chains. Records with the same CDR3 protein are collapsed into one entry carrying the most frequent genes and DNA. This sample gives hundreds of thousands of distinct CDR3 sequences in total; 30% to 35% of them show up just once. The ten largest make up around 2.3% of the sample. On this clonotype itself: There is no known antigen for this receptor. One base away there is no much larger clone; base qualities are not given.

The germline V gene specifies SGHVS as CDR1 and FNYEAQ as CDR2. The trim is 1 base for V and 6 bases for J, with a gap of 6 bases between the germline ends. The CDR3, from cysteine to phenylalanine, totals 13 residues. Only CDR3 DNA is held: 39 bases, read in frame from base 1. This TCR derives from a human donor who donated a stem cell graft to a child with aplastic anemia. The source was PBMCs from the stem cell graft donor, collected from the stem cell graft. The sequence is built from TRBV7-6 and TRBJ2-2, with the D gene not clear enough to name. The nucleotides are TGTGCCAGCAGCTTAGTTTGGGCCGGGGAGCTGTTTTTT. The encoded protein is CASSLVWAGELFF.